Following are 29 T cell receptor beta chains from one sample sequenced in a study of CD8 T cells in ankylosing spondylitis. TCRdb re-analysed the 5' RACE reads in MiXCR, keeping a single row per CDR3 protein. Altogether about 140,000 distinct CDR3 sequences are present, roughly 8.8% being singletons, with the ten largest covering about 7.3%. Source material: synovial fluid, either unsorted or a sorted T cell fraction (not recorded which). The receptors shown here come from a male donor with ankylosing spondylitis.

This clonotype was seen many times. The rearrangement joins TRBV29-1 to TRBJ2-1; the match to TRBD2 covers 8 bases. The CDR3 consists of 16 residues. The V segment lost 4 bases and the J segment 7 bases; nucleotides outside the gene matches: 15. Germline V gives CDR1 SQVTM, CDR2 ANQGSEA. The CDR3 nucleotides are TGCAGCGTTGGCTCTGCGGGGGGAGTTTTCGGTAATGAGCAGTTCTTC. Protein product: CSVGSAGGVFGNEQFF.

This clonotype was seen many times. V and J are TRBV5-1 and TRBJ2-3, with D perhaps matching TRBD2 (6 bases). This CDR3 comprises 15 residues. The V gene lost 2 bases and the J gene lost 2 bases, with 12 bases spanning the gap. The germline gives CDR1 SGHRS, CDR2 YFSETQ. The CDR3 protein is CASSFGGYYTDTQYF. DNA of the CDR3: TGCGCCAGCAGCTTCGGGGGATACTACACAGATACGCAGTATTTT.

This chain uses TRBV20-1 with TRBJ2-3; a possible D gene is TRBD2 (6 bases). CDR1 and CDR2 from the germline V gene are DFQATT and SNEGSKA (reference sequence). Trimming took off 5 bases at V and 3 bases at J, with 18 bases between the two ends. The CDR3 is 15 amino acids. CDR3 nucleotide sequence: TGCAGTGCTGCCAGTCCAGCGGGCCTTACAGATACGCAGTATTTT. Protein: CSAASPAGLTDTQYF.

This clonotype showed up just a few times. The V and J genes are TRBV7-9 and TRBJ1-3; possibly TRBD1 for D (5 bases). The length of the CDR3 is 15 residues. The germline V and J ends were trimmed by 9 bases and 0 bases, with 15 bases remaining between them. Germline CDR1 SEHNR, CDR2 FQNEAQ (reference sequence). CDR3 in amino acids: CASLTVTYSGNTIYF. CDR3 sequence (DNA): TGTGCCAGTCTGACAGTTACTTACTCTGGAAACACCATATATTTT.

This clonotype was seen ten or more times. The chain is built from TRBV29-1 and TRBJ1-2, with unresolved D. The CDR3 is 13 amino acids. Per the germline V gene, CDR1 is SQVTM and CDR2 is ANQGSEA. Deletions cut 4 bases from V and 5 bases from J, with 14 bases between. The CDR3 is CSVARTQGYGYTF. The CDR3 coding sequence is TGCAGCGTTGCCCGGACGCAAGGTTATGGCTACACCTTC.

This clonotype was observed at least ten times. The chain uses TRBV20-1 and TRBJ1-6, with D possibly matching TRBD1 (5 bases). Trimming removed 3 bases at V and 7 bases at J, with 19 bases between. Germline lookup yields CDR1 DFQATT and CDR2 SNEGSKA (reference sequence). The CDR3 spans 16 residues. This CDR3 is CSASGGAGLDNSPLHF. The CDR3, as DNA: TGCAGTGCTAGTGGTGGGGCAGGCCTTGACAATTCACCCCTCCACTTT.

Many counts were recorded for this clonotype. The chain carries TRBV20-1 and TRBJ1-4; D possibly corresponds to TRBD1 (6 bases). V dropped 0 bases and J dropped 7 bases, with 9 bases sitting between them. Per germline, CDR1 DFQATT and CDR2 SNEGSKA (reference sequence). The CDR3 runs 13 residues. The CDR3 spells CSAREGTFEKLFF. The CDR3, as DNA: TGCAGTGCTAGAGAAGGGACATTTGAAAAACTGTTTTTT.

In this sample, this clonotype turned up many times. A read error may produce the germline difference seen at one junction end. This chain joins TRBV5-1 and TRBJ1-1, with no clear D. CDR1 and CDR2 (germline): SGHRS, YFSETQ. The CDR3 totals 11 residues. This chain's CDR3 is CASSLWTGAPF. CDR3 DNA: TGCGCCAGCAGCCTCTGGACGGGCGCGCCTTTT.

The sample holds many counts of this clonotype. The V call is TRBV3-1, the J call TRBJ2-2; TRBD1 might be the D (6 bases). Germline loops: CDR1 LGHDT, CDR2 YNNKEL (reference sequence). The V end lost 3 bases, the J end lost 4 bases, and 12 bases lay between the germline ends. This CDR3 contains 15 residues. CDR3: CASSHRQGTTGELFF. The CDR3 DNA is TGTGCCAGCAGCCATCGGCAGGGGACCACCGGGGAGCTGTTTTTT.

The sample holds many counts of this clonotype. The chain recombines TRBV7-9 with TRBJ2-3, with 8 positions matching TRBD2. CDR3 length: 16 residues. The V gene's germline CDR1 is SEHNR and CDR2 FQNEAQ (reference sequence). J was trimmed by 5 bases and V by 4 bases; bases with no gene match: 11. The CDR3 bases are TGTGCCAGCAGCTCGATGACCGGGACTAGTATAGATACGCAGTATTTT. It specifies CASSSMTGTSIDTQYF.

This clonotype occurred many times. This rearrangement joins TRBV6-1 to TRBJ2-3; D is unclear. The CDR3 has 14 amino acids. CDR1 is MNHNS and CDR2 is SASEGT in the germline V gene. V was cut by 5 bases and J by 6 bases, with 15 bases left in between. The CDR3 sequence: CASSRPPIRDTQYF. The CDR3 DNA is TGTGCCAGCAGTAGACCCCCCATCAGGGATACGCAGTATTTT.

This clonotype has at least ten counts. The chain employs TRBV28 and TRBJ1-1, with 7 bases matching TRBD1. CDR1 is MDHEN, CDR2 SYDVKM, per germline. The CDR3 loop spans 11 amino acids. V shed 5 bases and J 11 bases; nucleotides not matched to a gene: 5. CDR3: CASSDRARAFF. CDR3 coding DNA: TGTGCCAGCAGTGACAGGGCTCGGGCTTTCTTT.

This clonotype appeared once. V is TRBV28 and J is TRBJ1-2; a possible D gene is TRBD1 (5 bases). The V gene lost 5 bases and the J gene lost 7 bases, with 8 bases spanning the gap. CDR3 length: 11 amino acids. CDR1 is MDHEN, CDR2 SYDVKM, per germline. The CDR3 nucleotides read TGTGCCAGCAGTGGGGGGGGTGGCTACACCTTC. This codes for CASSGGGGYTF.

The chain recombines TRBV9 with TRBJ2-2; 7 bases are shared with TRBD1. Trimming removed 4 bases from V and 4 bases from J; junction bases left unmatched: 10. This CDR3 spans 16 amino acids. The germline V gene has CDR1 SGDLS and CDR2 YYNGEE. CDR3 coding DNA: TGTGCCAGCAGCAGTCAGACAGGGACGAGCACCGGGGAGCTGTTTTTT. Protein sequence: CASSSQTGTSTGELFF.

This clonotype was seen only once. The junction departs from the called germline gene at one end, perhaps through a read error. J is TRBJ1-2 and V is TRBV2, with 11 bases identical to TRBD1. CDR1 SNHLY and CDR2 FYNNEI come from the germline V gene. The length of the CDR3 is 13 residues. The CDR3 DNA is TGTGCTAGCAGTTGGACAGGGGGCGTAGGCTACACCTTC. It is translated as CASSWTGGVGYTF.

The CDR3 protein is CASSLRTPNTGELFF. The CDR3 bases are TGTGCCAGCAGTTTAAGGACACCGAACACCGGGGAGCTGTTTTTT. The chain combines TRBV6-2 or TRBV6-3 with TRBJ2-2; D might be TRBD1 (5 bases). The CDR3 is made up of 15 amino acids. Trimming left V 4 bases short and J 0 bases short, with 9 bases between. Germline V gives CDR1 MNHEY, CDR2 SVGEGT.

The V and J genes are TRBV4-1 and TRBJ2-5; 7 positions agree with TRBD2. After removal of 3 bases from V and 2 bases from J, the junction contained 6 bases not matched to a gene. Per the germline V gene, CDR1 is MGHRA and CDR2 is YSYEKL. This CDR3 region has 15 residues. CDR3 bases: TGCGCCAGCAGCCAGGCTAGCGGCTTACAAGAGACCCAGTACTTC. Its translation is CASSQASGLQETQYF.

The table lists this clonotype with a few counts. This chain uses TRBV7-2 with TRBJ2-1; no clear D gene. CDR1 SGHTA and CDR2 FQGNSA come from the germline V gene. The CDR3 has 12 amino acids. With 1 base removed from V and 6 bases from J, the gap between germline ends came to 4 bases. CDR3 residues: CASSLVRNEQFF. CDR3 DNA: TGTGCCAGCAGCTTAGTCCGCAATGAGCAGTTCTTC.

The chain joins TRBV6-6 to TRBJ1-2, with 8 bases lining up with TRBD1. CDR1 and CDR2 from the germline V gene are MNHNY and SVGAGI (reference sequence). V shed 6 bases, J shed 4 bases, and the junction held 4 bases outside the gene matches. CDR3 length: 13 amino acids. The CDR3 nucleotides read TGTGCCAGCAGGACAGGGGAGGCCTATGGCTACACCTTC. This codes for CASRTGEAYGYTF.

This clonotype was seen many times. The genes are TRBV3-1 and TRBJ2-7, with 12 bases fitting TRBD1. Germline V lookup: CDR1 LGHDT, CDR2 YNNKEL (reference sequence). This CDR3 spans 15 amino acids. V lost 2 bases, J lost 6 bases, and 5 bases stayed unmatched. The CDR3 DNA reads TGTGCCAGCAGCCAACCGGGACAGGGGGCCCCCGAGCAGTACTTC. Translating gives CASSQPGQGAPEQYF.

This clonotype came up many times. The chain is built from TRBV5-1 and TRBJ1-1; D perhaps matches TRBD1 (5 bases). The CDR3 is made up of 15 amino acids. Between the trimmed V and J ends, which lost 4 bases and 0 bases, there was a span of 13 bases. The germline gives CDR1 SGHRS, CDR2 YFSETQ. CDR3 amino acids: CASSLFQGMNTEAFF. The DNA for the CDR3 is TGCGCCAGCAGCCTTTTTCAGGGAATGAACACTGAAGCTTTCTTT.

This clonotype was counted at least ten times. The V call is TRBV7-2, the J call TRBJ2-7; possibly TRBD1 or TRBD2 for D (5 bases each). Trimming left V 0 bases short and J 0 bases short, with 12 bases between. CDR1 and CDR2 (germline): SGHTA, FQGNSA. This CDR3 has 16 amino acids. This chain's CDR3 is CASSLAGVGNSYEQYF. CDR3 sequence (DNA): TGTGCCAGCAGCTTAGCGGGGGTAGGAAACTCCTACGAGCAGTACTTC. Full variable domain (outside the CDR3, taken from reference TRBV7-2 and TRBJ2-7): GAGVSQSPSNKVTEKGKDVELRCDPISGHTALYWYRQSLGQGLEFLIYFQGNSAPDKSGLPSDRFSAERTGGSVSTLTIQRTQQEDSAVYLCASSLAGVGNSYEQYFGPGTRLTVT.

This chain uses TRBV19 with TRBJ2-2; weak D call: TRBD2 (5 bases). Germline V CDR1 and CDR2: LNHDA, SQIVND (reference sequence). V dropped 5 bases and J dropped 5 bases, with 18 bases sitting between them. There are 16 residues in the CDR3. The CDR3 nucleotides read TGTGCCAGTAGTCGGCCGAGCGGAGTGGGGACCGGGGAGCTGTTTTTT. Translating it yields CASSRPSGVGTGELFF. Complete variable domain (other parts from reference TRBV19 and TRBJ2-2): DGGITQSPKYLFRKEGQNVTLSCEQNLNHDAMYWYRQDPGQGLRLIYYSQIVNDFQKGDIAEGYSVSREKKESFPLTVTSAQKNPTAFYLCASSRPSGVGTGELFFGEGSRLTVL.

The chain has TRBV2 and TRBJ1-1; 9 bases agree with TRBD1. This CDR3 has 13 amino acids. Germline values: CDR1 SNHLY, CDR2 FYNNEI. Germline trimming cut 4 bases from V and 5 bases from J; bases unmatched to any gene: 2. In DNA, the CDR3 is TGTGCCAGCAGTGGGACAGGGGCAACTGAAGCTTTCTTT. Amino acids: CASSGTGATEAFF.

The chain carries TRBV5-1 and TRBJ1-1; no clear D gene. The germline V gene has CDR1 SGHRS and CDR2 YFSETQ. Trimming left V 1 base short and J 1 base short, with 8 bases between. There are 14 residues in the CDR3. CDR3 loop: CASSLNPQNTEAFF. CDR3 nucleotides: TGCGCCAGCAGCTTGAATCCTCAGAACACTGAAGCTTTCTTT.

This clonotype was detected only a few times. The chain combines TRBV5-1 with TRBJ2-1, with 8 bases aligning to TRBD1. This CDR3 comprises 15 residues. J lost 3 bases, V lost 0 bases, and 2 bases had no gene match. From germline, CDR1 is SGHRS and CDR2 YFSETQ. CDR3: CASSLVGQGYNEQFF. CDR3 DNA: TGCGCCAGCAGCTTGGTAGGACAGGGCTACAATGAGCAGTTCTTC.

CDR3 protein: CASSPRPRVRETQYF. The CDR3 bases are TGTGCCAGCAGCCCCCGACCAAGAGTCAGAGAGACCCAGTACTTC. The chain has TRBV4-2 and TRBJ2-5; D is unresolved. This CDR3 region has 15 residues. Trimming pared 4 bases from V and 4 bases from J, leaving 16 bases between. Per the germline V gene, CDR1 is LGHNA and CDR2 is YNFKEQ.

This clonotype came up a few times. This chain joins TRBV11-2 and TRBJ2-5; D perhaps matches TRBD1 (5 bases). The CDR3 consists of 17 residues. V lost 5 bases and J lost 6, with 25 bases in between. Germline V gene lookup returns CDR1 SGHAT and CDR2 FQNNGV. The CDR3 DNA reads as TGTGCCAGCAGCCCATCGGGTAGGCCCCTTAGGGGAAAGACCCAGTACTTC. It codes for CASSPSGRPLRGKTQYF.

CDR3 region: CASRLQGSQPQHF. The CDR3 bases are TGCGCCAGCAGGTTACAGGGCTCTCAGCCCCAGCATTTT. The chain uses TRBV10-2 and TRBJ1-5, with D possibly being TRBD1 (6 bases). The CDR3 runs to 13 residues. Trimming removed 6 bases from V and 6 bases from J, with 12 bases in between. Germline V gives CDR1 WSHSY, CDR2 SAAADI.